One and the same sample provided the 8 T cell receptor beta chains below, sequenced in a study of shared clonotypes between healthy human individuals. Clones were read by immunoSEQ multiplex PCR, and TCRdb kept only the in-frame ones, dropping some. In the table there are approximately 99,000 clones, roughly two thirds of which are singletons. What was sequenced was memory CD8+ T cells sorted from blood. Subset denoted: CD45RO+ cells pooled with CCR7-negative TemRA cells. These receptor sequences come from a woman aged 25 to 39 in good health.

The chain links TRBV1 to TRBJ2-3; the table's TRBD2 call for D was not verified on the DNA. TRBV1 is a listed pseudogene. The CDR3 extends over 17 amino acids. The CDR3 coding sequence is TGCACCAGCAGCCAAGAGTCGGCGGGAGCGCACACAGATACGCAGTATTTT. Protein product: CTSSQESAGAHTDTQYF.

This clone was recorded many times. In nucleotides, the CDR3 is TGCGCCAGCAGGGCGGGACAGGGGAACGAGCAGTACTTC. It is translated as CASRAGQGNEQYF. The rearrangement joins TRBV10-2 to TRBJ2-7, with TRBD1 matching over 10 bases. The CDR3 loop spans 13 amino acids. Looked up from germline, CDR1 is WSHSY and CDR2 is SAAADI. Unmatched junction bases numbered 4, after V lost 6 bases and J lost 5 bases.

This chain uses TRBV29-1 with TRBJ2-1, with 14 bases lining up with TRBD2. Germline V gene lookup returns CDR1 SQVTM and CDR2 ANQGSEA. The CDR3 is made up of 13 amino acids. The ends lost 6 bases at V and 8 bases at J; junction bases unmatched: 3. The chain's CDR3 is CSVGTSGSHEQFF. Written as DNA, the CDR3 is TGCAGCGTCGGGACTAGCGGGAGCCATGAGCAGTTCTTC.

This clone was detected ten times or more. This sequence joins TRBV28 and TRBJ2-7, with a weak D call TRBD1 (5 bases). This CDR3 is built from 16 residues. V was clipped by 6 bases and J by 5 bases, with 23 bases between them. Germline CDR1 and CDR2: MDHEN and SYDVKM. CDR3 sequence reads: CASSLGPLEGVDEQYF. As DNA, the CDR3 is TGTGCCAGCAGCCTAGGACCCCTTGAAGGGGTGGACGAGCAGTACTTC.

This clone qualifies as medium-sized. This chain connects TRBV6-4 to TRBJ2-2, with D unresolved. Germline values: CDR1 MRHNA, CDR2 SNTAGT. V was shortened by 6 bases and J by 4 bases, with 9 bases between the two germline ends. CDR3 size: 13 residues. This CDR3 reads CASSTDATGELFF. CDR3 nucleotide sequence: TGTGCCAGCAGCACAGATGCCACCGGGGAGCTGTTTTTT.

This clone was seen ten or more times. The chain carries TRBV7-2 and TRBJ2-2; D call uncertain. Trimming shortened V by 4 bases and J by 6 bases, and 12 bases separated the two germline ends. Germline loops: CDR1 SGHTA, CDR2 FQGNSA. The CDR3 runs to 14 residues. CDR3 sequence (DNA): TGTGCCAGCAGCTCATTCACAGAAGCCGGGGAGCTGTTTTTT. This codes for CASSSFTEAGELFF.

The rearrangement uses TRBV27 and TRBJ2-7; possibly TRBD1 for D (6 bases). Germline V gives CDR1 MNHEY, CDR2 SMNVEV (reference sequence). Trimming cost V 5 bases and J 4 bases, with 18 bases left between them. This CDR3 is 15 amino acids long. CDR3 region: CASSISGDGTYEQYF. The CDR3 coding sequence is TGTGCCAGCAGTATTTCAGGGGACGGAACATACGAGCAGTACTTC.

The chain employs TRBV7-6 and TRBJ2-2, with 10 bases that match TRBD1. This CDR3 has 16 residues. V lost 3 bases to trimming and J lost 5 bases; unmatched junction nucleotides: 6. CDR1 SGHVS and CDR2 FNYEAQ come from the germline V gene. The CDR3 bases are TGTGCCAGCAGCTTTCGACAGGGGGCTGTTACCGGGGAGCTGTTTTTT. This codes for CASSFRQGAVTGELFF.